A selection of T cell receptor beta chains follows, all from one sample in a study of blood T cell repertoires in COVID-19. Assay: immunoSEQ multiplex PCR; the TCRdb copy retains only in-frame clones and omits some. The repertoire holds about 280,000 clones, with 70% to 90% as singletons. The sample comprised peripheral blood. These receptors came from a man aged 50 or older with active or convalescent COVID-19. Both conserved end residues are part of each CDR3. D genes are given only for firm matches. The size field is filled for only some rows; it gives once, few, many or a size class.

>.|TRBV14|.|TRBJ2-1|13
CASSVQEYNEQFF
TGTGCCAGCAGCGTACAGGAGTACAATGAGCAGTTCTTC
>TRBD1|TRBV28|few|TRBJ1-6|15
CASSLSGQGPRPLHF
TGTGCCAGCAGTTTATCGGGACAGGGCCCCCGACCCCTCCACTTT
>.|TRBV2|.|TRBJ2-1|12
CASSYGPNEQFF
TGTGCCAGCAGCTATGGGCCCAATGAGCAGTTCTTC
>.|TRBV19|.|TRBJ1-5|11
CASSIKGTQHF
TGTGCCAGTAGTATAAAGGGGACCCAGCATTTT
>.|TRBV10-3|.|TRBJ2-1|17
CAISELAAPSSYNEQFF
TGTGCCATCAGTGAGCTAGCAGCGCCGAGCTCCTACAATGAGCAGTTCTTC
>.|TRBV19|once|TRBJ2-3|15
CASTLMGGFSDTQYF
TGTGCCAGTACCCTAATGGGCGGGTTTTCGGATACGCAGTATTTT
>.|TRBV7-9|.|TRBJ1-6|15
CASSISQGDNSPLHF
TGTGCCAGCAGCATTTCACAGGGAGATAATTCACCCCTCCACTTT
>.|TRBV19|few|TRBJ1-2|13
CASEIRGGYGYTF
TGTGCCAGTGAGATCAGGGGTGGCTATGGCTACACCTTC
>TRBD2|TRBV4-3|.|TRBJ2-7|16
CASSQNLAASSYEQYF
TGCGCCAGCAGCCAAAACCTAGCGGCCTCCTCCTACGAGCAGTACTTC
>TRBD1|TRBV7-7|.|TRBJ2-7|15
CASSLGTGGLDEQYF
TGTGCCAGCAGCTTGGGGACAGGGGGTCTCGACGAGCAGTACTTC
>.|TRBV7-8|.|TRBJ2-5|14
CASSLRRPEETQYF
TGTGCCAGCAGCTTGAGACGCCCGGAGGAGACCCAGTACTTC
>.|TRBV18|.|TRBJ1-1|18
CASSPVDTGTSRNTEAFF
TGTGCCAGCTCACCGGTGGATACAGGGACAAGTAGGAACACTGAAGCTTTCTTT
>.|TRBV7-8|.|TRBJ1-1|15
CASSGRTRDWTEAFF
TGTGCCAGCAGCGGACGGACGAGGGATTGGACTGAAGCTTTCTTT
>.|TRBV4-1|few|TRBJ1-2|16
CASSQESAERSYGYTF
TGCGCCAGCAGCCAAGAGTCGGCAGAAAGGAGCTATGGCTACACCTTC
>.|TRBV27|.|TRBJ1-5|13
CASRATGNQPQHF
TGTGCCAGCAGAGCCACAGGGAATCAGCCCCAGCATTTT
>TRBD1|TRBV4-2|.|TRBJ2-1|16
CASSQSTGGFGNEQFF
TGTGCCAGCAGCCAGTCGACAGGGGGCTTCGGCAATGAGCAGTTCTTC
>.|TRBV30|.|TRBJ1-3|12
CAWHSSGNTIYF
TGTGCCTGGCACAGCTCTGGAAACACCATATATTTT
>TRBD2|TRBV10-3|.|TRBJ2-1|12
CAISPSGSSQFF
TGTGCCATCAGTCCTAGCGGGAGTTCGCAGTTCTTC
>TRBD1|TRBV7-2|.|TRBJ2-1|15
CASSAGTGGRSGQFF
TGTGCCAGCAGCGCCGGGACAGGGGGACGAAGCGGGCAGTTCTTC
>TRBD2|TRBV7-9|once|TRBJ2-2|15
CASSPGGGPTGELFF
TGTGCCAGCAGCCCGGGCGGGGGGCCCACCGGGGAGCTGTTTTTT
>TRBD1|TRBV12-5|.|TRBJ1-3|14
CASGRGQAGNTIYF
TGTGCTAGTGGCCGTGGACAGGCGGGAAACACCATATATTTT
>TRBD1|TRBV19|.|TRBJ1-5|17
CASNPGQGQYSNQPQHF
TGTGCCAGTAATCCGGGACAGGGGCAATATAGCAATCAGCCCCAGCATTTT
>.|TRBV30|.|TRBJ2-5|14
CAWSVGGRQETQYF
TGTGCCTGGAGTGTAGGGGGACGCCAAGAGACCCAGTACTTC
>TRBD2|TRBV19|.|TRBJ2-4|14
CASSIGAGGNIQYF
TGTGCCAGTAGTATTGGAGCGGGAGGGAACATTCAGTACTTC
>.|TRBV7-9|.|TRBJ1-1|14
CASSLSGRNTEAFF
TGTGCCAGCAGCTTAAGTGGCAGGAACACTGAAGCTTTCTTT
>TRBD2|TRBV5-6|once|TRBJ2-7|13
CASSVGTSNEQYF
TGTGCCAGCAGCGTCGGGACTAGTAACGAGCAGTACTTC
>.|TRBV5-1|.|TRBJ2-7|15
CASSSWRASSYEQYF
TGCGCCAGCAGCTCCTGGCGGGCGAGCTCCTACGAGCAGTACTTC
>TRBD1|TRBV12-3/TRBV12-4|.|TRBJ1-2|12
CASSIYRGDYTF
TGTGCCAGCAGTATCTACAGGGGCGACTACACCTTC
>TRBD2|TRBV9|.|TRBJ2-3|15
CASSVDGRAPDTQYF
TGTGCCAGCAGCGTTGACGGGAGGGCCCCAGATACGCAGTATTTT
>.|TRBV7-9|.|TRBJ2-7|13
CASSLGGKYEQYF
TGTGCCAGCAGCTTAGGCGGGAAGTACGAGCAGTACTTC
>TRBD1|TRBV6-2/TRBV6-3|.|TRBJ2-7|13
CASSYWTGNEQYF
TGTGCCAGCAGTTACTGGACAGGGAACGAGCAGTACTTC
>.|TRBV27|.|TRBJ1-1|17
CASSLSPWEGMNTEAFF
TGTGCCAGCAGTTTAAGTCCCTGGGAGGGGATGAACACTGAAGCTTTCTTT
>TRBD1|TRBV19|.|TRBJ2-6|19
CASRPRTGGRLSGANVLTF
TGTGCCAGTAGGCCTCGGACAGGAGGACGGCTCTCTGGGGCCAACGTCCTGACTTTC
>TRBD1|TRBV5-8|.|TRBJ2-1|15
CASSLRGQGWNEQFF
TGTGCCAGCAGCCTCCGAGGACAGGGTTGGAATGAGCAGTTCTTC
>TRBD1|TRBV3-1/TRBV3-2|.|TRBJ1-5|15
CASSPTRTGGWPQHF
TGTGCCAGCAGCCCGACCAGGACAGGGGGCTGGCCCCAGCATTTT
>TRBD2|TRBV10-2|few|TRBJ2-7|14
CASTSGGGTYEQYF
TGCGCCAGCACTTCGGGAGGGGGAACCTACGAGCAGTACTTC
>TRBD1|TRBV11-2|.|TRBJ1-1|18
CASSSSRSGTGGRTEAFF
TGTGCCAGCAGCTCGTCACGTTCCGGGACAGGGGGAAGGACTGAAGCTTTCTTT
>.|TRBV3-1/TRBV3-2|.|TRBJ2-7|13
CASSQVADTEQYF
TGTGCCAGCAGCCAAGTGGCTGACACTGAGCAGTACTTC
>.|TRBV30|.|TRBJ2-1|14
CAWNGRSSYNEQFF
TGTGCCTGGAACGGCCGGAGTTCCTACAATGAGCAGTTCTTC
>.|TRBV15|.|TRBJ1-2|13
CATSREQAGGYTF
TGTGCCACCAGCAGAGAGCAGGCGGGAGGCTACACCTTC
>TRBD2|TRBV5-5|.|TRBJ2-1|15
CASSREAGAWNEQFF
TGTGCCAGCAGCCGGGAAGCGGGAGCTTGGAATGAGCAGTTCTTC
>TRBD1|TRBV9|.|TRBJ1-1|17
CASSVRGGQGGPTEAFF
TGTGCCAGCAGCGTGAGAGGGGGACAGGGGGGCCCCACTGAAGCTTTCTTT